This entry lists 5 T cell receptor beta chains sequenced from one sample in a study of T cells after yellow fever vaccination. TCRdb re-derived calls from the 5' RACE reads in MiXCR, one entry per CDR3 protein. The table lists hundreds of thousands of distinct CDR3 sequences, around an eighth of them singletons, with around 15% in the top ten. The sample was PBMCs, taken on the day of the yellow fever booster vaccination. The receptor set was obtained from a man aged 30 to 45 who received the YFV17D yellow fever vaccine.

CDR3 DNA: TGTGCCAGCAGCCGCCCGGATACCTACAATGAGCAGTTCTTC. Translated, it gives CASSRPDTYNEQFF. V usage is TRBV7-9 and J usage is TRBJ2-1, with unresolved D. CDR1 is SEHNR and CDR2 is FQNEAQ in the germline V gene (reference sequence). This CDR3 comprises 14 residues. The V and J ends lost 5 bases and 2 bases respectively, with 10 bases between them.

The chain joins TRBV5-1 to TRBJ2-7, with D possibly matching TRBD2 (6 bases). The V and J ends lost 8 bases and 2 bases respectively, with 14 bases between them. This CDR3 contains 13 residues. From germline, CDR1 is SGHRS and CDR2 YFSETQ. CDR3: CASRARGTYEQYF. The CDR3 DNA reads TGCGCCAGTAGGGCTCGGGGGACCTACGAGCAGTACTTC.

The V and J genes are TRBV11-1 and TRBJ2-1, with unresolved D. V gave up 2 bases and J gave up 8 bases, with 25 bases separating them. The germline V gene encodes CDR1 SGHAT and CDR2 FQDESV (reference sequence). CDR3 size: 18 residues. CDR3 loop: CASSLPRTRSARAHEQFF. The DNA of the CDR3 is TGTGCCAGCAGCTTACCCAGGACGCGAAGCGCTAGGGCCCATGAGCAGTTCTTC.

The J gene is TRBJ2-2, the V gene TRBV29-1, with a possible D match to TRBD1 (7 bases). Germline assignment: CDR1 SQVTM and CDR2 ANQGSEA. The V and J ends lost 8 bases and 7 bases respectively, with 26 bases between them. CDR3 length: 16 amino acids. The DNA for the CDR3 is TGCAGCATCTCACAGGGGACTGCAGGAGATGGCGGGGAGCTGTTTTTT. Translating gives CSISQGTAGDGGELFF.

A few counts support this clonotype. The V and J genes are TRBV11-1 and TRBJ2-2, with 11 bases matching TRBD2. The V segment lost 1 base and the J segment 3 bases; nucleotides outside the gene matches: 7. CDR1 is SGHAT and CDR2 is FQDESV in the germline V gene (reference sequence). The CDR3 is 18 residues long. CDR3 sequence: CASSLVGTSGTYTGELFF. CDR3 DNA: TGTGCCAGCAGCTTAGTCGGGACTAGCGGCACTTACACCGGGGAGCTGTTTTTT.